The 2 T cell receptor beta chains below come from one sample, sequenced in a study of blood T cell repertoires in COVID-19. TCRdb's table, derived via immunoSEQ multiplex PCR, lists solely in-frame clones and lacks some. The data show roughly 87,000 clones, around 81% seen once. What was sequenced was peripheral blood. The receptors shown here come from a woman in her seventies with acute or convalescent COVID-19.

This chain uses TRBV3-1 (or the pseudogene TRBV3-2) with TRBJ1-4; 10 positions agree with TRBD1. Trimming at V came to 6 bases and at J to 7 bases, leaving 5 bases not matched to a gene. Germline V gene lookup returns CDR1 LGHDT and CDR2 YNNKEL (reference sequence). This CDR3 spans 14 amino acids. The CDR3 here is CASRRTGGGEKLFF. The CDR3 nucleotides are TGTGCCAGCAGGAGGACAGGGGGAGGTGAAAAACTGTTTTTT.

The chain has TRBV28 and TRBJ2-6; 7 bases align to TRBD1. The CDR3 has 16 residues. With V trimmed by 6 bases and J by 2 bases, 7 bases remained unmatched. Germline loops: CDR1 MDHEN, CDR2 SYDVKM. The chain's CDR3 is CASSLGTAAGANVLTF. The CDR3 DNA reads as TGTGCCAGCAGCTTGGGGACAGCCGCTGGGGCCAACGTCCTGACTTTC.